The rows below give T cell receptor beta chains drawn from one sample of a study of tumor-infiltrating lymphocytes in primary liver carcinoma. One entry per CDR3 protein, called by TCRdb with MiXCR from the multiplex PCR reads. Of 300,000 to 400,000 distinct CDR3 sequences in the sample, around 60% were seen once. The sample taken for sequencing was peripheral blood. Source of these receptors: a man between 35 and 55 years old with primary liver carcinoma and hepatitis B virus infection. CDR3s include the opening cysteine and the closing phenylalanine or tryptophan.

CDR3aa,v_gene,j_gene
CASSYPKAGSETQYF,TRBV6-2/TRBV6-3,TRBJ2-5
CASSYGTGVPYEQYF,TRBV6-2/TRBV6-3,TRBJ2-7
CAISDRQETYEQYF,TRBV10-3,TRBJ2-7
CASNRGIGELFF,TRBV12-3/TRBV12-4,TRBJ2-2
CASSLESEAFF,TRBV11-2,TRBJ1-1
CASSSGIGVNEQFF,TRBV5-5,TRBJ2-1
CASSIAPVNEKLFF,TRBV7-9,TRBJ1-4
CASSLARVSGANVLTF,TRBV7-9,TRBJ2-6
CASTDTEMSEAFF,TRBV5-1,TRBJ1-1
CASSLGQGAGANVLTF,TRBV5-1,TRBJ2-6
CTSSSQDEQYF,TRBV7-9,TRBJ2-7
CASSRLGQAVFHEQFF,TRBV13,TRBJ2-1
CASSLEGKGFF,TRBV28,TRBJ2-1
CSVEQGGDEQSF,TRBV29-1,TRBJ2-1
CALSNTGELFF,TRBV30,TRBJ2-2
CVSNLGGNEQFF,TRBV11-2,TRBJ2-1
CASSSFSSSKNIQYF,TRBV14,TRBJ2-4
CSVESAITYNEQFF,TRBV29-1,TRBJ2-1
CASSFQGAYSPLHF,TRBV5-4,TRBJ1-6
CASSRTSSSSYEQCF,TRBV11-1,TRBJ2-7
CVSSPFKHRGYRGGTQYF,TRBV11-1,TRBJ2-3
CASSRGGVSYNEQFF,TRBV10-3,TRBJ2-1
CASSLTGAGNTIYF,TRBV5-4,TRBJ1-3
CGSSSSGPNEKLFF,TRBV4-1,TRBJ1-4
CASSQVGFTVGADTQYF,TRBV4-1,TRBJ2-3
CASSQGTCNEQSF,TRBV14,TRBJ2-1
CASVDGVRETQYF,TRBV5-5,TRBJ2-5
CASSPDRGASYGYTF,TRBV13,TRBJ1-2
CVSSPQGRAYEQYF,TRBV11-1,TRBJ2-7
CASSSGWNSYNEQFF,TRBV6-2/TRBV6-3,TRBJ2-1
CASTTNGEQFF,TRBV6-2/TRBV6-3,TRBJ2-1
CASSVGQFDEQFF,TRBV6-1,TRBJ2-1
CASSLSGGSYNEQFF,TRBV12-3/TRBV12-4,TRBJ2-1
CASKADLGGNEQFF,TRBV6-1,TRBJ2-1
CAGSCPPASGRGGNEQFF,TRBV6-2/TRBV6-3,TRBJ2-1
CASSLRQTYGVGEQYF,TRBV12-3/TRBV12-4,TRBJ2-7
CAWSVLVGTGYTF,TRBV30,TRBJ1-2
CASSLDRNRDIQYF,TRBV2,TRBJ2-4
CASSLMTASNTEAFF,TRBV7-9,TRBJ1-1
CASTNTGELFF,TRBV6-5,TRBJ2-2
CGISAGSGSSYNEQFF,TRBV10-3,TRBJ2-1
CSVRPGGNEQLF,TRBV29-1,TRBJ2-1
CASSRDYLWQYF,TRBV6-1,TRBJ2-7
CASSYNGKNQPQHF,TRBV6-5,TRBJ1-5
CASSQLAGTEQFF,TRBV4-3,TRBJ2-1
CASSFIEAGVSTNTQYF,TRBV28,TRBJ2-3
CASTKSIGLGEQYF,TRBV6-2/TRBV6-3,TRBJ2-7
CASSLAGVNTEALF,TRBV11-2,TRBJ1-1
CASSLRDHPNDFDEQFF,TRBV11-2,TRBJ2-1
CSVGGGRPGSTYEQYF,TRBV29-1,TRBJ2-7
CASRPGQLHSPLHF,TRBV12-3/TRBV12-4,TRBJ1-6
CAISATGDEKYF,TRBV11-2,TRBJ2-7
CAISESGTGGGNEQFF,TRBV10-3,TRBJ2-1
CNVGDGEEQFF,TRBV29-1,TRBJ2-1
CASSLSAGGTDTQYF,TRBV28,TRBJ2-3
CTSSAATRLDKQYF,TRBV10-1,TRBJ2-3
CTSSQAIGTDTQYF,TRBV4-3,TRBJ2-3
CASSPISPALPENTDTQYF,TRBV11-2,TRBJ2-3
CTSSQDLGRGVRETQYF,TRBV14,TRBJ2-5
CATQVGQGASGELFF,TRBV10-3,TRBJ2-2